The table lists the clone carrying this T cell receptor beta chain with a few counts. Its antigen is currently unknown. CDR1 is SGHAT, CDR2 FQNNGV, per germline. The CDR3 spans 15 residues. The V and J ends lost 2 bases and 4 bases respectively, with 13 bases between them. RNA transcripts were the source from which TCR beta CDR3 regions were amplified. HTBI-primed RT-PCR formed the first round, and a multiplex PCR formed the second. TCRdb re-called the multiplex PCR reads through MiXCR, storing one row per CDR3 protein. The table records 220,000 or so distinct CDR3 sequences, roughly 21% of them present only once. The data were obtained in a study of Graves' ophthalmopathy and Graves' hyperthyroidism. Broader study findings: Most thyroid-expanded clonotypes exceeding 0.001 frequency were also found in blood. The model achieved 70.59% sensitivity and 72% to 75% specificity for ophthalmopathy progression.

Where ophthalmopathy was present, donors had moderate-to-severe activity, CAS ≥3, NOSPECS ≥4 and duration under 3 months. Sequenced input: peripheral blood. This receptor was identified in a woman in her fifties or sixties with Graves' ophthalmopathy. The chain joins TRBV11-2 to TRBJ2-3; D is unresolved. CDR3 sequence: CASSLSWLGPDTQYF. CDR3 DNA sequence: TGTGCCAGCAGCTTAAGTTGGCTGGGCCCAGATACGCAGTATTTT. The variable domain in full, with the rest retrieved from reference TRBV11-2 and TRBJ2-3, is EAGVAQSPRYKIIEKRQSVAFWCNPISGHATLYWYQQILGQGPKLLIQFQNNGVVDDSQLPKDRFSAERLKGVDSTLKIQPAKLEDSAVYLCASSLSWLGPDTQYFGPGTRLTVL.